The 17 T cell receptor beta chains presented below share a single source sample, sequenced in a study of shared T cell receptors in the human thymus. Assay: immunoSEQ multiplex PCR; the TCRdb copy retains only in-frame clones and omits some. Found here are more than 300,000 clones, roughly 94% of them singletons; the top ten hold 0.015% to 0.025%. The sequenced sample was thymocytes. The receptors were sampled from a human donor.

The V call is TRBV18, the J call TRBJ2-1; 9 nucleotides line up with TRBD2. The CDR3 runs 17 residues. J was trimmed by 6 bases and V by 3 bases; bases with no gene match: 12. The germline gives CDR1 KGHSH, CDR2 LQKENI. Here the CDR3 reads CASSPRQREVGSNEQFF. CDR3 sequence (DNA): TGTGCCAGCTCACCTAGGCAGCGGGAGGTGGGGTCCAATGAGCAGTTCTTC.

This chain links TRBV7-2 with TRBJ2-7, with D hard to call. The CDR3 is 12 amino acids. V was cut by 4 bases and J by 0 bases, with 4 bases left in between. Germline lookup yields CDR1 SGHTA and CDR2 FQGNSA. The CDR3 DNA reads TGTGCCAGCAGCTCACGCTCCTACGAGCAGTACTTC. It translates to CASSSRSYEQYF.

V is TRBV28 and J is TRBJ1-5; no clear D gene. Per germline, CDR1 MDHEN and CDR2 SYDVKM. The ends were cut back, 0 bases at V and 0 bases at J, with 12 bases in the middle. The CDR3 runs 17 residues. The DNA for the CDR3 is TGTGCCAGCAGTTTATGGTCGCCAGTATATAGCAATCAGCCCCAGCATTTT. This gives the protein CASSLWSPVYSNQPQHF.

The CDR3 spells CASSFDGSGADTQYF. CDR3 nucleotides: TGTGCCAGCAGTTTTGACGGGAGCGGGGCAGATACGCAGTATTTT. The rearrangement uses TRBV28 and TRBJ2-3, with TRBD2 matching over 7 bases. Germline CDR1 reads MDHEN; CDR2 reads SYDVKM. The CDR3 is 15 residues long. Trimming at V came to 3 bases and at J to 4 bases, leaving 7 bases not matched to a gene.

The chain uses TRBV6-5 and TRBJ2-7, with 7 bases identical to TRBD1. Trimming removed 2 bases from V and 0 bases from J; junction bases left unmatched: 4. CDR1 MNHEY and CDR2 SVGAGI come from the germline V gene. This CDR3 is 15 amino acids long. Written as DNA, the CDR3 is TGTGCCAGCAGTTACCTCCGGGACAGCTCCTACGAGCAGTACTTC. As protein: CASSYLRDSSYEQYF.

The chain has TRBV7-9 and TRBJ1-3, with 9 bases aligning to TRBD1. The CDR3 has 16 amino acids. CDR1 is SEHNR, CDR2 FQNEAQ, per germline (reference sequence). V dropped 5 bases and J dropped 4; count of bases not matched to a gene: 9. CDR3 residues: CASSVRTGEYGNTIYF. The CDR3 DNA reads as TGTGCCAGCAGCGTTAGGACAGGGGAGTACGGAAACACCATATATTTT.

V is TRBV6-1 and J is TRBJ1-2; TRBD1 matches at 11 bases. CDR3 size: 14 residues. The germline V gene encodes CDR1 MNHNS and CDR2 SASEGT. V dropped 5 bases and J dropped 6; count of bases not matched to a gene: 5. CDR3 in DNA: TGTGCCAGCAGTCCCGGGACAGGGGGTGATGGCTACACCTTC. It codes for CASSPGTGGDGYTF.

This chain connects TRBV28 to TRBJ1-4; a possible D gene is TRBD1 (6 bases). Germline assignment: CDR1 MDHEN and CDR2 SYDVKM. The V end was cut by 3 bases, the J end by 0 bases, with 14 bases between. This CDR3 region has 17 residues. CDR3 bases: TGTGCCAGCAGTTTGGGATGGGGGCGCCCAACTAATGAAAAACTGTTTTTT. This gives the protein CASSLGWGRPTNEKLFF. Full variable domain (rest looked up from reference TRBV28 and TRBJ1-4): DVKVTQSSRYLVKRTGEKVFLECVQDMDHENMFWYRQDPGLGLRLIYFSYDVKMKEKGDIPEGYSVSREKKERFSLILESASTNQTSMYLCASSLGWGRPTNEKLFFGSGTQLSVL.

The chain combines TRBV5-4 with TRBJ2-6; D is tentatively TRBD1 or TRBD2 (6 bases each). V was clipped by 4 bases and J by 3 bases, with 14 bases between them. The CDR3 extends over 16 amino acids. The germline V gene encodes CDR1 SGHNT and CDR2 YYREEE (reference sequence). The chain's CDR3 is CASSIPGAGGANVLTF. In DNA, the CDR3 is TGTGCCAGCAGCATTCCGGGGGCAGGTGGGGCCAACGTCCTGACTTTC.

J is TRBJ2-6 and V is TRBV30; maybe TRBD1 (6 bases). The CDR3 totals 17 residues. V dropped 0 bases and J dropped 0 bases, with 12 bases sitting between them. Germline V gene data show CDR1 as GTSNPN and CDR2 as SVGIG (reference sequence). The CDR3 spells CAWSVWTASSGANVLTF. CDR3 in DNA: TGTGCCTGGAGTGTTTGGACAGCAAGCTCTGGGGCCAACGTCCTGACTTTC.

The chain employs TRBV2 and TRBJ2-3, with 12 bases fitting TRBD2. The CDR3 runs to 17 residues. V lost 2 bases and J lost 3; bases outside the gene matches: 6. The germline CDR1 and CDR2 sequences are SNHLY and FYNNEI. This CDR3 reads CASSESRLAGVTDTQYF. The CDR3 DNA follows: TGTGCCAGCAGTGAAAGCAGACTAGCGGGAGTGACAGATACGCAGTATTTT.

CDR3 amino acids: CASSSHQEEDGYEQYF. CDR3 in DNA: TGCGCCAGCAGCTCGCATCAGGAGGAGGACGGCTACGAGCAGTACTTC. J is TRBJ2-7 and V is TRBV5-1, with D perhaps TRBD2 (5 bases). CDR1 is SGHRS and CDR2 is YFSETQ in the germline V gene. This CDR3 has 16 amino acids. V was trimmed by 3 bases and J by 3 bases, leaving 19 bases between them.

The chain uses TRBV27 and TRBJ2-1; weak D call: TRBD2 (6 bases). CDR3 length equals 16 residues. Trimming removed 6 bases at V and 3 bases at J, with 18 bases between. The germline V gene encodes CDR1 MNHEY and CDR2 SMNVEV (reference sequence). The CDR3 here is CASRAYRETRYNEQFF. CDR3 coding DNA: TGTGCCAGCAGGGCTTATCGGGAGACACGCTACAATGAGCAGTTCTTC.

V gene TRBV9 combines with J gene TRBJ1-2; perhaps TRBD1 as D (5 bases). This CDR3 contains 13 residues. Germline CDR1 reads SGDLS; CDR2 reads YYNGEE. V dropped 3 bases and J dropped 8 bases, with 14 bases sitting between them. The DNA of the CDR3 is TGTGCCAGCAGCGGCGTAGGGGAAGAAGGCTACACCTTC. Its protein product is CASSGVGEEGYTF. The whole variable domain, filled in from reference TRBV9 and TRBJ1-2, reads DSGVTQTPKHLITATGQRVTLRCSPRSGDLSVYWYQQSLDQGLQFLIQYYNGEERAKGNILERFSAQQFPDLHSELNLSSLELGDSALYFCASSGVGEEGYTFGSGTRLTVV.

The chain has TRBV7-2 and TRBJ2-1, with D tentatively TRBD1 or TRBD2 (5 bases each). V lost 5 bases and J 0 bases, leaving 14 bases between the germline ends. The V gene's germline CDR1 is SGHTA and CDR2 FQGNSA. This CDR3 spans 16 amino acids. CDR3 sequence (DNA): TGTGCCAGCAGCCCTCCGGGACGTCACTCCTACAATGAGCAGTTCTTC. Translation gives CASSPPGRHSYNEQFF.

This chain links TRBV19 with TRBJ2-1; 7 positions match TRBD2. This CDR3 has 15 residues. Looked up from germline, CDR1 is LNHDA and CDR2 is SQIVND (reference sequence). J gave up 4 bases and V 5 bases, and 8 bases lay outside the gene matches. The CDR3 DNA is TGTGCCAGTAGTCCTGTAGCGGGTCGTTACAATGAGCAGTTCTTC. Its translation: CASSPVAGRYNEQFF. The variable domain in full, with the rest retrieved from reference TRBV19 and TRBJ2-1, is DGGITQSPKYLFRKEGQNVTLSCEQNLNHDAMYWYRQDPGQGLRLIYYSQIVNDFQKGDIAEGYSVSREKKESFPLTVTSAQKNPTAFYLCASSPVAGRYNEQFFGPGTRLTVL.

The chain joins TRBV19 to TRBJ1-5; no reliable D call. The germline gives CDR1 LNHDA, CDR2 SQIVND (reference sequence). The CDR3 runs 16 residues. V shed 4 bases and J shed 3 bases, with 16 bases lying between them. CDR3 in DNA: TGTGCCAGTAGTAGGTCGATCAAGTTAGACAATCAGCCCCAGCATTTT. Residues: CASSRSIKLDNQPQHF.